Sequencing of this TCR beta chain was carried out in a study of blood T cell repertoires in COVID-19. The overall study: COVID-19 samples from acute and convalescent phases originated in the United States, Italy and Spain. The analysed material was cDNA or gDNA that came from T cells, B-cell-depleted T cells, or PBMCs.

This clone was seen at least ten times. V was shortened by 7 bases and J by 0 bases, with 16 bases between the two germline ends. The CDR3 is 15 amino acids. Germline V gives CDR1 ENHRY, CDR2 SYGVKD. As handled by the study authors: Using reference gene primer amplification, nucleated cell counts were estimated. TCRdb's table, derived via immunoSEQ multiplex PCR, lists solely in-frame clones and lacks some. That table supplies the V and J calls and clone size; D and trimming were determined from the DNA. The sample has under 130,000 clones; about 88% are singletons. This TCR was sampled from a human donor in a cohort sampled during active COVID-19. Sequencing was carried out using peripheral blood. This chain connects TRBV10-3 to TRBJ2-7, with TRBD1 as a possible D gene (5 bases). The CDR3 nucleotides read TGTGCCATCAATGGTAATTCGACAGCCTCCTACGAGCAGTACTTC. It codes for CAINGNSTASYEQYF.